Listed here are 8 T cell receptor beta chains from one sample, sequenced in a study of CD8+CD57+ T cells in acquired aplastic anemia. Genomic DNA provided the template from which TCR beta VDJ and CDR3 profiles were obtained. One entry per CDR3 protein results from TCRdb running MiXCR on the reads. Altogether hundreds of thousands of distinct CDR3 sequences are present, 25% to 40% being singletons, with the ten largest covering under 0.95%. Individuals selected for sequencing had exhibited CD8+CD57+ cell expansion on flow cytometry. Sequenced material: sorted CD4+, CD8+, or CD8+CD57+ T cells (not recorded which) from PBMCs. Receptors were obtained from a human donor with aplastic anemia.

A note on this clonotype: This may stem from a read error, because a much larger clone lies one nucleotide away. This chain connects TRBV7-9 to TRBJ2-5; the D is unclear. With 5 bases removed from V and 2 bases from J, the gap between germline ends came to 6 bases. The CDR3 length is 12 residues. CDR1 and CDR2 from the germline V gene are SEHNR and FQNEAQ (reference sequence). The CDR3 sequence is CASSRRQETQYF. As DNA, the CDR3 is TGTGCCAGCAGCAGACGACAAGAGACCCAGTACTTC.

This clonotype occurred a few times. This chain links TRBV6-5 with TRBJ2-5, with 11 positions matching TRBD2. Germline assignment: CDR1 MNHEY and CDR2 SVGAGI. V lost 6 bases and J lost 5; bases outside the gene matches: 8. This CDR3 spans 15 amino acids. The CDR3 reads CASRQGASGGETQYF. The DNA of the CDR3 is TGTGCCAGCAGACAGGGGGCTAGCGGGGGGGAGACCCAGTACTTC.

This clonotype was seen a few times. This rearrangement joins TRBV10-3 to TRBJ2-7; D is perhaps TRBD1 (7 bases). Trimming took 11 bases from V and 2 from J, leaving 13 bases between them. Germline V lookup: CDR1 ENHRY, CDR2 SYGVKD. This CDR3 contains 12 residues. This CDR3 reads CAAQGGPYEQYF. The CDR3 region has the DNA TGTGCCGCTCAGGGGGGCCCCTACGAGCAGTACTTC.

This clonotype was counted ten times or more. This sequence joins TRBV19 and TRBJ1-2; D may be TRBD1 (5 bases). CDR1 is LNHDA and CDR2 is SQIVND in the germline V gene (reference sequence). Trimming stripped 7 bases from V and 0 bases from J, with 9 bases between. This CDR3 is 13 amino acids long. The CDR3 is CASTQGPNYGYTF. CDR3 sequence (DNA): TGTGCCAGTACGCAGGGTCCTAACTATGGCTACACCTTC.

This clonotype came up a few times. The chain employs TRBV20-1 and TRBJ2-1; D gene uncertain. The length of the CDR3 is 12 residues. Per germline, CDR1 DFQATT and CDR2 SNEGSKA (reference sequence). V lost 1 base, J lost 7 bases, and 8 bases lay in between. The chain's CDR3 is CSARVSANEQFF. Here the CDR3 DNA reads TGCAGTGCTAGAGTCTCGGCGAATGAGCAGTTCTTC.

This clonotype has just a few counts. V and J are TRBV6-1 and TRBJ2-7; tentative D call: TRBD2 (6 bases). Germline CDR1 is MNHNS and CDR2 is SASEGT. CDR3 size: 13 residues. Trimming cost V 10 bases and J 1 base, with 14 bases left between them. The CDR3: CATIKTRSYEQYF. The CDR3 DNA reads TGTGCCACCATCAAGACTAGGTCCTACGAGCAGTACTTC.

This clonotype has just a few counts. V and J are TRBV28 and TRBJ2-7; D not certain. V was shortened by 5 bases and J by 7 bases, with 12 bases between the two germline ends. The CDR3 spans 12 residues. CDR1 MDHEN and CDR2 SYDVKM come from the germline V gene. The CDR3 nucleotides read TGTGCCAGCAGTGAGACGTTTAAGGAGCAGTACTTC. Its translation is CASSETFKEQYF.

There are many counts of this clonotype. The chain uses TRBV20-1 and TRBJ2-7, with 8 bases that match TRBD1. The length of the CDR3 is 15 residues. Trimming took 2 bases from V and 5 from J; bases not matched to a gene: 11. Germline CDR1 and CDR2: DFQATT and SNEGSKA (reference sequence). CDR3 region: CSARLVRQGLNEQYF. The CDR3 region has the DNA TGCAGTGCTAGATTAGTTAGACAGGGGTTGAACGAGCAGTACTTC.